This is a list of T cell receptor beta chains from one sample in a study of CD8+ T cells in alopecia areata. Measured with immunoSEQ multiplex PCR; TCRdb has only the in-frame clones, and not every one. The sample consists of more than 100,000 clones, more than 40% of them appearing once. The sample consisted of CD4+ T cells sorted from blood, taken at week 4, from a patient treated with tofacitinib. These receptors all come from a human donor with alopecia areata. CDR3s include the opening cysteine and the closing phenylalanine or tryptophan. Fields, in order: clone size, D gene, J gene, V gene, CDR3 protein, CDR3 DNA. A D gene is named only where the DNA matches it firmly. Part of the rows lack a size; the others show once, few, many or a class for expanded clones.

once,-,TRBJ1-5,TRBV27,CASSPRLGGPQHF,TGTGCCAGCAGTCCTAGATTAGGAGGGCCCCAGCATTTT
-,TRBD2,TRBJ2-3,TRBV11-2,CANAISGSTDTQYF,TGTGCCAACGCTATTAGCGGGAGCACAGATACGCAGTATTTT
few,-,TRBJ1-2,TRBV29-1,CSDRTWDYGYTF,TGCAGCGATAGGACCTGGGACTATGGCTACACCTTC
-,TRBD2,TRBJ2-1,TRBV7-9,CASSSSGSSNEQFF,TGTGCCAGCAGCTCTAGCGGGAGTAGTAATGAGCAGTTCTTC
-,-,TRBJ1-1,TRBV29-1,CSGREGGTEAFF,TGCAGCGGGAGGGAAGGCGGCACTGAAGCTTTCTTT
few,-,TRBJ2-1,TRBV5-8,CASSFWQFF,TGTGCCAGCAGCTTTTGGCAGTTCTTC
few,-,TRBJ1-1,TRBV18,CASSPRDPRSTEAFF,TGTGCCAGCTCACCACGGGACCCCAGGTCCACTGAAGCTTTCTTT
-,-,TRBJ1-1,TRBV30,CAWMLRVSEAFF,TGTGCCTGGATGCTCCGCGTTAGTGAAGCTTTCTTT
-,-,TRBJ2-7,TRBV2,CATRLREQYF,TGTGCCACCCGATTGAGGGAGCAGTACTTC
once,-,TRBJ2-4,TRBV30,CAWSFSRTRQAGIQYF,TGTGCCTGGAGTTTTTCTCGAACCAGACAGGCCGGCATTCAGTACTTC
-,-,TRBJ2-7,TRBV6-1,CASAAYEQYF,TGTGCCAGCGCCGCCTACGAGCAGTACTTC
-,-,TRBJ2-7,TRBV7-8,CASSLAGAGSSYEQYF,TGTGCCAGCAGCTTAGCGGGCGCGGGGAGCTCCTACGAGCAGTACTTC
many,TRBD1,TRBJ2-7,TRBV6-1,CASSKDREYYEQYF,TGTGCCAGCAGTAAGGACAGGGAATACTACGAGCAGTACTTC
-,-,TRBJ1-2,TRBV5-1,CASSFTEGLYGYTF,TGCGCCAGCAGCTTCACGGAGGGGCTCTATGGCTACACCTTC
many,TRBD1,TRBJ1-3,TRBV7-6,CASSPGTGNGNTIYF,TGTGCCAGCAGCCCGGGGACAGGGAACGGAAACACCATATATTTT